What follows are 14 T cell receptor beta chains derived from one specimen sequenced in a study of blood T cell repertoires in COVID-19. Generated by immunoSEQ multiplex PCR, the TCRdb table keeps only in-frame clones and is missing some. The table includes about 130,000 clones, about 85% detected once. The sequencing input was peripheral blood. Receptors were obtained from a man between 60 and 70 years old with acute or convalescent COVID-19.

This sequence joins TRBV11-2 and TRBJ2-7; 9 positions match TRBD2. Germline loops: CDR1 SGHAT, CDR2 FQNNGV. The CDR3 length is 18 residues. V lost 2 bases, J lost 1 base, and 12 bases stayed unmatched. The CDR3 region is CASSLLAGRPSASYEQYF. As DNA, the CDR3 is TGTGCCAGCAGCTTACTAGCGGGAAGACCATCCGCGTCCTACGAGCAGTACTTC.

The V call is TRBV5-4, the J call TRBJ1-6, with 7 nucleotides matching TRBD1. Germline values: CDR1 SGHNT, CDR2 YYREEE (reference sequence). This CDR3 spans 15 amino acids. The ends lost 4 bases at V and 4 bases at J; junction bases unmatched: 5. The CDR3 nucleotides read TGTGCCAGCAGCGCCCCGGGACAGTATAATTCACCCCTCCACTTT. This codes for CASSAPGQYNSPLHF.

The rearrangement joins TRBV5-4 to TRBJ1-1; D not certain. The CDR3 totals 15 residues. CDR1 is SGHNT and CDR2 is YYREEE in the germline V gene (reference sequence). Trimming removed 0 bases from V and 0 bases from J, with 9 bases in between. DNA of the CDR3: TGTGCCAGCAGCTTGGCGGCGGGGATGAACACTGAAGCTTTCTTT. This codes for CASSLAAGMNTEAFF.

The chain recombines TRBV28 with TRBJ2-7; 11 bases align to TRBD1. Germline loops: CDR1 MDHEN, CDR2 SYDVKM. V was pared by 1 base and J by 5 bases, with 4 bases of the junction left unmatched. The CDR3 covers 15 residues. The CDR3 DNA is TGTGCCAGCAGTTTATTCGGACAGGGGGCTAACGAGCAGTACTTC. This codes for CASSLFGQGANEQYF.

V is TRBV30 and J is TRBJ2-2; TRBD2 agrees at 13 bases. CDR3 size: 17 residues. Germline CDR1 reads GTSNPN; CDR2 reads SVGIG (reference sequence). J gave up 0 bases and V 3 bases, and 4 bases lay outside the gene matches. Here the CDR3 reads CAWRGLAGETNTGELFF. The CDR3 bases are TGTGCCTGGAGAGGACTAGCGGGAGAGACGAACACCGGGGAGCTGTTTTTT.

V is TRBV2 and J is TRBJ1-5; TRBD1 might be the D (6 bases). The germline gives CDR1 SNHLY, CDR2 FYNNEI. Trimming took off 7 bases at V and 0 bases at J, with 13 bases between the two ends. The CDR3 is 15 amino acids. The CDR3 region has the DNA TGTGCCAGCAATGTACAGGGTAGTAGCAATCAGCCCCAGCATTTT. This gives the protein CASNVQGSSNQPQHF.

The chain combines TRBV6-5 with TRBJ1-5; 7 bases fit TRBD1. V lost 4 bases to trimming and J lost 6 bases; unmatched junction nucleotides: 3. The CDR3 covers 13 residues. In germline, CDR1 is MNHEY, CDR2 SVGAGI. The CDR3 spells CASSSGQTQPQHF. As DNA, the CDR3 is TGTGCCAGCAGTTCGGGACAGACTCAGCCCCAGCATTTT.

This clone was detected only a few times. CDR3: CASRLRQVLQYQETQYF. The CDR3 DNA reads TGCGCCAGCAGGCTTAGACAGGTTCTACAGTACCAAGAGACCCAGTACTTC. The chain couples TRBV23-1 to TRBJ2-5, with D possibly being TRBD1 (6 bases). TRBV23-1 is identified as an open reading frame with a role that is uncertain. V was trimmed by 6 bases and J by 0 bases, leaving 20 bases between them. The CDR3 has 17 residues.

The CDR3 loop is CARLDRVTYEQYF. DNA of the CDR3: TGTGCCCGACTCGACAGGGTAACCTACGAGCAGTACTTC. The rearrangement uses TRBV30 and TRBJ2-7; 7 bases line up with TRBD1. Trimming removed 8 bases from V and 2 bases from J; junction bases left unmatched: 9. This CDR3 has 13 amino acids. Germline CDR1 is GTSNPN and CDR2 is SVGIG (reference sequence).

The V call is TRBV6-5, the J call TRBJ1-4, with 7 positions matching TRBD1. J gave up 2 bases and V 8 bases, and 8 bases lay outside the gene matches. Germline assignment: CDR1 MNHEY and CDR2 SVGAGI. The CDR3 sequence is 15 residues long. In DNA form, the CDR3 reads TGTGCCAGCGCGCTACAGGGGAAGACTAATGAAAAACTGTTTTTT. Translation gives CASALQGKTNEKLFF.

The V and J genes are TRBV5-1 and TRBJ2-1; TRBD1 might be the D (5 bases). The CDR3 length is 13 residues. The V end was cut by 0 bases, the J end by 4 bases, with 5 bases between. Looked up from germline, CDR1 is SGHRS and CDR2 is YFSETQ. CDR3 protein: CASSLGQYNEQFF. As DNA, the CDR3 is TGCGCCAGCAGCTTGGGACAGTACAATGAGCAGTTCTTC. The full variable domain, rest sourced from reference TRBV5-1 and TRBJ2-1, is KAGVTQTPRYLIKTRGQQVTLSCSPISGHRSVSWYQQTPGQGLQFLFEYFSETQRNKGNFPGRFSGRQFSNSRSEMNVSTLELGDSALYLCASSLGQYNEQFFGPGTRLTVL.

This chain links TRBV2 with TRBJ1-5; the match to TRBD1 covers 7 bases. Germline V gene sequence: CDR1 SNHLY, CDR2 FYNNEI. The CDR3 runs 15 residues. V lost 6 bases and J lost 3; bases outside the gene matches: 8. The DNA for the CDR3 is TGTGCCAGCAGGAGAGCGACAGGGCTCAATCAGCCCCAGCATTTT. It yields the protein CASRRATGLNQPQHF.

This chain uses TRBV27 with TRBJ1-5, with D perhaps TRBD1 (6 bases). Germline loops: CDR1 MNHEY, CDR2 SMNVEV (reference sequence). Trimming took 4 bases from V and 1 from J, leaving 20 bases between them. This CDR3 region has 18 residues. The DNA for the CDR3 is TGTGCCAGCAGTTCCCGAGGGCCGGGGGGCACCAGCAATCAGCCCCAGCATTTT. This sequence encodes CASSSRGPGGTSNQPQHF.

The chain links TRBV5-8 to TRBJ1-2; D gene ambiguous. The CDR3 loop spans 13 amino acids. The germline V and J ends were trimmed by 4 bases and 4 bases, with 11 bases remaining between them. Per the germline V gene, CDR1 is SGHTS and CDR2 is YDEGEE. The DNA of the CDR3 is TGTGCCAGCAGCCACACGGGGAGCTATGGCTACACCTTC. Its translation: CASSHTGSYGYTF.